This TCR beta chain derives from a study of T cell responses to AZD1222 COVID-19 vaccine. Of note for this clone: Its matching antigen is unknown.

Germline V gives CDR1 KGHDR, CDR2 SFDVKD. This CDR3 has 13 amino acids. Trimming pared 5 bases from V and 7 bases from J, leaving 14 bases between. Study-level findings and limits: Females outnumbered males among donors, who were mostly white British; clonal diversity was possibly underestimated.

Here immunoSEQ multiplex PCR was the method, and the copy in TCRdb shows in-frame clones only, minus some. In the table there are over 130,000 clones, around 89% of which are singletons. This sample comprised peripheral blood, obtained 28 days after the second AZD1222 dose. This sequence was found in an adult who received the AZD1222 COVID-19 vaccine. The chain carries TRBV24-1 and TRBJ2-7, with D unresolved. The CDR3 sequence is CATSAGPGLEQYF. The CDR3 DNA is TGTGCCACCAGTGCCGGGCCCGGTCTAGAGCAGTACTTC.